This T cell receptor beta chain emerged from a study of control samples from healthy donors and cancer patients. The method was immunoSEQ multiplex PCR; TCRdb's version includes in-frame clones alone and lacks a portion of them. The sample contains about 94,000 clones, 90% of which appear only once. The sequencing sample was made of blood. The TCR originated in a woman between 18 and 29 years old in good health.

CDR3 DNA sequence: TGTGCCAGCAGCCTTCGGACCGCGACCAACTATGGCTACACCTTC. The encoded protein is CASSLRTATNYGYTF. The chain is built from TRBV5-5 and TRBJ1-2; D not resolved. Germline CDR1 reads SGHKS; CDR2 reads YYEKEE (reference sequence). V shed 4 bases and J shed 2 bases, with 15 bases lying between them. The CDR3 spans 15 residues.